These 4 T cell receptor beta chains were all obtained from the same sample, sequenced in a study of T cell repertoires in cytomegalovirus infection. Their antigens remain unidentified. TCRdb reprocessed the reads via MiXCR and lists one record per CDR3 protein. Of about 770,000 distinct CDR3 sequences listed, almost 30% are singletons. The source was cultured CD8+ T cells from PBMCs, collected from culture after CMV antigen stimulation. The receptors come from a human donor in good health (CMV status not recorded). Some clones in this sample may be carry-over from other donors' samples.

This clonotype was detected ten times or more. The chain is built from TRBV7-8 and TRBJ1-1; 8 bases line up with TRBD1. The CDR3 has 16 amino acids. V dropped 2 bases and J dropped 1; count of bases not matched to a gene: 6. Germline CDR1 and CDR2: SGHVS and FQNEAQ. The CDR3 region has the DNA TGTGCCAGCAGCTTAAAGACAGGGGAGGCGAACACTGAAGCTTTCTTT. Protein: CASSLKTGEANTEAFF.

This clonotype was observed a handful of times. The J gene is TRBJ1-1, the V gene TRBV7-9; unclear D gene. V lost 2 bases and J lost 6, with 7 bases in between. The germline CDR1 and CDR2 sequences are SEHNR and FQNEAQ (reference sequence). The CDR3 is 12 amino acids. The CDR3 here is CASSLSVSEAFF. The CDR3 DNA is TGTGCCAGCAGCTTATCGGTTTCTGAAGCTTTCTTT.

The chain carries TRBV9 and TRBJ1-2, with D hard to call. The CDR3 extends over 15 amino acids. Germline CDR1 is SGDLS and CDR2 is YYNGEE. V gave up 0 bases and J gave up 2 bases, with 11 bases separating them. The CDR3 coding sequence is TGTGCCAGCAGCGTAGATGGGTTCACAAACTATGGCTACACCTTC. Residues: CASSVDGFTNYGYTF.

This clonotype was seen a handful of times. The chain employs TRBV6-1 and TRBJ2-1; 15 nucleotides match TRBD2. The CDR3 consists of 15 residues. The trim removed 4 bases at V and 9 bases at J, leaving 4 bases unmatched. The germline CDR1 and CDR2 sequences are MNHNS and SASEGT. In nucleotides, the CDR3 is TGTGCCAGCAGTGGGACTAGCGGGGGGGTGAGTGAGCAGTTCTTC. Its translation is CASSGTSGGVSEQFF.